This passage covers 6 T cell receptor beta chains from one sample sequenced in a study of blood T cell repertoires in COVID-19. TCRdb's copy holds only in-frame clones and misses some; the assay was immunoSEQ multiplex PCR. The data contain 80,000 to 100,000 clones, 82% of them seen just once; the ten biggest clones take up roughly a tenth. The sample was peripheral blood. These receptors were obtained from a man between 65 and 85 years old with active or convalescent COVID-19.

This clone showed up just a few times. This sequence joins TRBV4-2 and TRBJ2-2, with a weak D call TRBD2 (6 bases). Germline V lookup: CDR1 LGHNA, CDR2 YNFKEQ. Between the trimmed V and J ends, which lost 0 bases and 2 bases, there was a span of 10 bases. The CDR3 totals 16 residues. CDR3 sequence (DNA): TGTGCCAGCAGCCAAGAGGACTACCATAACACCGGGGAGCTGTTTTTT. Translated: CASSQEDYHNTGELFF.

V usage is TRBV7-9 and J usage is TRBJ2-3; D is possibly TRBD2 (5 bases). CDR1 is SEHNR and CDR2 is FQNEAQ in the germline V gene (reference sequence). The CDR3 runs 11 residues. Deletions cut 4 bases from V and 8 bases from J, with 7 bases between. The CDR3 sequence: CASSYRGTQYF. In nucleotides, the CDR3 is TGTGCCAGCAGCTACCGGGGTACGCAGTATTTT.

The chain combines TRBV6-4 with TRBJ2-1, with 10 bases that match TRBD2. V lost 8 bases, J lost 9 bases, and 10 bases stayed unmatched. The CDR3 length is 14 residues. From germline, CDR1 is MRHNA and CDR2 SNTAGT. The CDR3 here is CASAASSGGLEQFF. In DNA, the CDR3 is TGTGCCAGCGCTGCGTCTAGCGGGGGCCTTGAGCAGTTCTTC.

The CDR3 here is CASSQNAGVRGTGELFF. In DNA, the CDR3 is TGTGCCAGCAGCCAGAATGCCGGGGTCCGAGGCACCGGGGAGCTGTTTTTT. The chain joins TRBV14 to TRBJ2-2; maybe TRBD2 (5 bases). Germline CDR1 and CDR2: SGHDN and FVKESK. Between the trimmed V and J ends, which lost 3 bases and 4 bases, there was a span of 18 bases. The CDR3 consists of 17 residues.

The chain is built from TRBV20-1 and TRBJ2-1, with D possibly being TRBD2 (6 bases). The V gene's germline CDR1 is DFQATT and CDR2 SNEGSKA (reference sequence). The CDR3 sequence is 15 residues long. The V and J ends lost 3 bases and 0 bases respectively, with 12 bases between them. Here the CDR3 DNA reads TGCAGTGCTAGTGGAGCGGGCAGCTCCTACAATGAGCAGTTCTTC. It translates to CSASGAGSSYNEQFF.

The chain combines TRBV10-3 with TRBJ2-1; D possibly corresponds to TRBD2 (6 bases). Germline CDR1 ENHRY, CDR2 SYGVKD. The CDR3 is 12 residues long. The V end lost 11 bases, the J end lost 7 bases, and 15 bases lay between the germline ends. The CDR3 loop reads CAAGNGLNEQFF. In DNA form, the CDR3 reads TGTGCCGCAGGGAACGGACTAAATGAGCAGTTCTTC.